This TCR beta chain appears in the sequencing data of a study of regulatory T cells in long-lasting Graves disease. Germline CDR1 LNHDA, CDR2 SQIVND (reference sequence). Trimming removed 4 bases from V and 5 bases from J, with 20 bases in between. This CDR3 spans 16 amino acids. This clonotype was observed a handful of times. Specified time point: newly diagnosed GD, antithyroid drugs for less than 3 months. After RNA was extracted from PBMCs, the TCR library was made from it. According to the study, TCR beta libraries were built with iRepertoire HTBI primers and CDR3-region Arm-PCR. Each CDR3 protein gets one entry after TCRdb re-called the multiplex PCR reads with MiXCR. There are a few hundred thousand distinct CDR3 sequences in the sample; 15% to 20% occur only once, and 13% to 15% lies in the top ten. This same sample was also part of a study on T cells in Graves' hyperthyroidism and ophthalmopathy.

This material consisted of peripheral blood mononuclear cells (PBMCs), taken at new diagnosis, from a patient treated with antithyroid drugs. This receptor was obtained from a woman aged 25 to 39 with Graves disease. This chain joins TRBV19 and TRBJ1-1; D is unresolved. The CDR3 region is CASSTPLRPGTTEAFF. The DNA of the CDR3 is TGTGCCAGTAGTACTCCCCTCAGACCAGGAACTACTGAAGCTTTCTTT.